One sample yielded the 26 T cell receptor beta chains listed below, sequenced in a study of siplizumab effects on memory and regulatory T cells. Data came from immunoSEQ multiplex PCR; TCRdb stores just in-frame clones and leaves some out. Of some 100,000 clones in the sample, roughly 96% were seen once. The source material was naive CD4+ T cells sorted from blood. The source is a human donor in good health.

The chain employs TRBV6-5 and TRBJ1-5; possibly TRBD1 for D (6 bases). This CDR3 has 15 residues. The germline gives CDR1 MNHEY, CDR2 SVGAGI. With 5 bases removed from V and 4 bases from J, the gap between germline ends came to 15 bases. This CDR3 is CASSQGRGWNQPQHF. The CDR3 DNA sequence: TGTGCCAGCAGTCAGGGCAGGGGATGGAATCAGCCCCAGCATTTT.

With respect to this clone: It is likely a read error, because the conserved phenylalanine at the end of the CDR3 is missing. Because the CDR3's place on the DNA is in doubt, the DNA is left out and the CDR3 is given as listed by TCRdb. The chain combines TRBV7-9 with TRBJ2-7; TRBD1 reflects the table's D call only, with no check against the DNA. From its first to its last residue, the CDR3 has 12 amino acids. Per the germline V gene, CDR1 is SEHNR and CDR2 is FQNEAQ (reference sequence). The CDR3 is CASSLGGQGVQN.

The CDR3 sequence is CASSAGRETEAFF. DNA of the CDR3: TGTGCCAGCAGCGCCGGACGGGAGACTGAAGCTTTCTTT. J is TRBJ1-1 and V is TRBV9; no clear D. The germline V gene encodes CDR1 SGDLS and CDR2 YYNGEE. The CDR3 length is 13 residues. V lost 3 bases and J 5 bases, leaving 11 bases between the germline ends.

V usage is TRBV6-5 and J usage is TRBJ1-2; D gene ambiguous. Between the trimmed V and J ends, which lost 6 bases and 4 bases, there was a span of 18 bases. The CDR3 is 15 residues long. The germline CDR1 and CDR2 sequences are MNHEY and SVGAGI. The CDR3 is CASRKGGQHFYGYTF. CDR3 coding DNA: TGTGCCAGCAGAAAAGGCGGGCAGCACTTCTATGGCTACACCTTC.

This chain joins TRBV18 and TRBJ1-6; 7 positions agree with TRBD1. The trim removed 2 bases at V and 9 bases at J, leaving 10 bases unmatched. CDR3 length: 16 amino acids. The germline V gene has CDR1 KGHSH and CDR2 LQKENI. The CDR3 region is CASSPSRTGAGSPLHF. The DNA of the CDR3 is TGTGCCAGCTCACCATCTAGAACAGGGGCCGGTTCACCCCTCCACTTT.

This chain joins TRBV18 and TRBJ2-1, with a weak D call TRBD1 (6 bases). V shed 0 bases and J shed 7 bases, with 7 bases lying between them. This CDR3 has 13 amino acids. Germline CDR1 KGHSH, CDR2 LQKENI. CDR3 sequence reads: CASSPPTGNEQFF. In nucleotides, the CDR3 is TGTGCCAGCTCACCACCTACAGGGAATGAGCAGTTCTTC. Drawing the rest from reference TRBV18 and TRBJ2-1, the complete variable domain is NAGVMQNPRHLVRRRGQEARLRCSPMKGHSHVYWYRQLPEEGLKFMVYLQKENIIDESGMPKERFSAEFPKEGPSILRIQQVVRGDSAAYFCASSPPTGNEQFFGPGTRLTVL.

The rearrangement uses TRBV11-2 and TRBJ2-7; D unresolved. V was trimmed by 3 bases and J by 3 bases, leaving 6 bases between them. The germline CDR1 and CDR2 sequences are SGHAT and FQNNGV. This CDR3 region has 12 residues. The CDR3 bases are TGTGCCAGCAGCTTCCTGGGCTACGAGCAGTACTTC. Protein sequence: CASSFLGYEQYF.

Here the CDR3 reads CASSPGQVNTEAFF. The CDR3 coding sequence is TGTGCCAGCAGCCCCGGACAGGTGAACACTGAAGCTTTCTTT. The chain has TRBV7-2 and TRBJ1-1; 7 bases map to TRBD1. Per germline, CDR1 SGHTA and CDR2 FQGNSA. The junction had 3 bases not matched to a gene; V was cut back by 5 bases and J by 0 bases. The length of the CDR3 is 14 residues.

The rearrangement joins TRBV6-6 to TRBJ1-2; TRBD1 matches 7 bases. The ends lost 0 bases at V and 7 bases at J; junction bases unmatched: 5. Germline CDR1 MNHNY, CDR2 SVGAGI (reference sequence). The CDR3 runs to 14 residues. Written as DNA, the CDR3 is TGTGCCAGCAGTTACTCGGGAGGGGGCGGTGGCTACACCTTC. It codes for CASSYSGGGGGYTF.

This clone was seen a single time. The J gene is TRBJ2-3, the V gene TRBV7-9; no firm D call. Germline assignment: CDR1 SEHNR and CDR2 FQNEAQ (reference sequence). Trimming shortened V by 6 bases and J by 2 bases, and 3 bases separated the two germline ends. The CDR3 contains 11 residues. CDR3 DNA sequence: TGTGCCAGCAGGTACACAGATACGCAGTATTTT. Translating gives CASRYTDTQYF.

The chain joins TRBV11-2 to TRBJ1-1; D uncertain. The CDR3 runs 14 residues. Germline lookup yields CDR1 SGHAT and CDR2 FQNNGV. V lost 1 base and J lost 7, with 13 bases in between. The DNA of the CDR3 is TGTGCCAGCAGCTTAGCATTCCGGGATCGTGAAGCTTTCTTT. Its translation: CASSLAFRDREAFF.

This sequence joins TRBV6-6 and TRBJ2-1; no reliable D call. CDR3 length equals 12 residues. V lost 7 bases and J lost 8, with 12 bases in between. Germline CDR1 and CDR2: MNHNY and SVGAGI (reference sequence). The CDR3 sequence is CASTGGTHEQFF. Here the CDR3 DNA reads TGTGCCAGCACTGGTGGTACGCATGAGCAGTTCTTC.

The rearrangement links TRBV6-5 to TRBJ2-1; 7 bases are a match to TRBD1. Trimming removed 6 bases from V and 14 bases from J; junction bases left unmatched: 10. CDR1 is MNHEY, CDR2 SVGAGI, per germline. The CDR3 contains 12 residues. The CDR3 DNA reads TGTGCCAGCAGAAGTTCGGACAGGCAAAAGTTCTTC. Translating it yields CASRSSDRQKFF.

The chain employs TRBV6-1 and TRBJ1-1, with 7 nucleotides matching TRBD1. The germline V gene has CDR1 MNHNS and CDR2 SASEGT. This CDR3 comprises 13 residues. After removal of 6 bases from V and 3 bases from J, the junction contained 4 bases not matched to a gene. CDR3 protein: CASRDRVDTEAFF. In DNA, the CDR3 is TGTGCCAGCAGAGACAGGGTGGACACTGAAGCTTTCTTT.

The chain recombines TRBV7-6 with TRBJ1-4; D uncertain. V gave up 4 bases and J gave up 8 bases, with 8 bases separating them. Germline CDR1 reads SGHVS; CDR2 reads FNYEAQ. The CDR3 spans 12 residues. The CDR3 sequence is CASSSGGEKLFF. CDR3 nucleotide sequence: TGTGCCAGCAGCTCGGGCGGGGAAAAACTGTTTTTT. Drawing the rest from reference TRBV7-6 and TRBJ1-4, the complete variable domain is GAGVSQSPRYKVTKRGQDVALRCDPISGHVSLYWYRQALGQGPEFLTYFNYEAQQDKSGLPNDRFSAERPEGSISTLTIQRTEQRDSAMYRCASSSGGEKLFFGSGTQLSVL.

The chain has TRBV5-1 and TRBJ1-1; 8 bases agree with TRBD1. This CDR3 region has 15 residues. With 1 base clipped from V and 4 bases from J, the junction kept 6 bases outside the gene matches. Germline CDR1 SGHRS, CDR2 YFSETQ. CDR3 bases: TGCGCCAGCAGCTTGCGGGCAGGGGGCGTCACTGAAGCTTTCTTT. It translates to CASSLRAGGVTEAFF.

This chain uses TRBV7-9 with TRBJ2-7; D is possibly TRBD1 or TRBD2 (6 bases each). The ends were cut back, 3 bases at V and 7 bases at J, with 13 bases in the middle. Per germline, CDR1 SEHNR and CDR2 FQNEAQ (reference sequence). CDR3 length: 13 amino acids. The CDR3, as DNA: TGTGCCAGCAGCTTGTCCGGGGGCTGGGAGCAGTACTTC. Translation gives CASSLSGGWEQYF.

V gene TRBV18 combines with J gene TRBJ1-2; no definite D call. Germline V gene sequence: CDR1 KGHSH, CDR2 LQKENI. Trimming took 3 bases from V and 2 from J, leaving 4 bases between them. CDR3 length: 12 amino acids. The DNA of the CDR3 is TGTGCCAGCTCACCGGGGAACTATGGCTACACCTTC. This codes for CASSPGNYGYTF.

The V call is TRBV6-5, the J call TRBJ1-2, with 7 positions matching TRBD1. V shed 2 bases and J 6 bases; nucleotides not matched to a gene: 6. The CDR3 consists of 14 residues. The germline gives CDR1 MNHEY, CDR2 SVGAGI. The CDR3 DNA is TGTGCCAGCAGTTACCTGACAGGGCCGGATGGCTACACCTTC. Translated, it gives CASSYLTGPDGYTF.

V and J are TRBV7-6 and TRBJ2-2, with D unresolved. The CDR3 is 14 amino acids. CDR1 and CDR2 from the germline V gene are SGHVS and FNYEAQ. With 5 bases removed from V and 5 bases from J, the gap between germline ends came to 12 bases. CDR3 sequence: CASSLSVITGELFF. The CDR3 nucleotides read TGTGCCAGCAGCCTTAGTGTGATTACCGGGGAGCTGTTTTTT.

This chain joins TRBV6-1 and TRBJ1-6; possibly TRBD1 for D (5 bases). This CDR3 has 12 amino acids. The V end lost 6 bases, the J end lost 8 bases, and 8 bases lay between the germline ends. From germline, CDR1 is MNHNS and CDR2 SASEGT. The CDR3 loop reads CASSLRDSPLHF. CDR3 nucleotides: TGTGCCAGCAGCCTCAGGGATTCACCCCTCCACTTT.

The chain couples TRBV6-1 to TRBJ2-7; 8 nucleotides align to TRBD1. This CDR3 comprises 13 residues. Germline trimming cut 6 bases from V and 3 bases from J; bases unmatched to any gene: 4. Germline CDR1 MNHNS, CDR2 SASEGT. CDR3 sequence (DNA): TGTGCCAGCAGATCAACAGGGGGCTACGAGCAGTACTTC. It specifies CASRSTGGYEQYF.

The chain recombines TRBV28 with TRBJ2-7, with D tentatively TRBD1 or TRBD2 (7 bases each). Germline CDR1 is MDHEN and CDR2 is SYDVKM. CDR3 length: 16 amino acids. Trimming left V 5 bases short and J 3 bases short, with 20 bases between. CDR3 region: CASSIHQGGRVYEQYF. CDR3 nucleotides: TGTGCCAGCAGTATACACCAGGGGGGGAGGGTCTACGAGCAGTACTTC.

The rearrangement joins TRBV9 to TRBJ2-5, with D perhaps TRBD1 (5 bases). Germline V lookup: CDR1 SGDLS, CDR2 YYNGEE. This CDR3 region has 14 residues. V lost 3 bases to trimming and J lost 2 bases, with 11 bases between them. In DNA, the CDR3 is TGTGCCAGCAGCGCCCCAGGGAATCAAGAGACCCAGTACTTC. Translating gives CASSAPGNQETQYF.

V and J are TRBV2 and TRBJ2-1; no clear D gene. Per the germline V gene, CDR1 is SNHLY and CDR2 is FYNNEI. V gave up 7 bases and J gave up 9 bases, with 10 bases separating them. This CDR3 is 11 amino acids long. In nucleotides, the CDR3 is TGTGCCAGCATCCTGACGGGTGAGCAGTTCTTC. As protein: CASILTGEQFF. Combining the CDR3 with reference TRBV2 and TRBJ2-1 gives the whole variable domain EPEVTQTPSHQVTQMGQEVILRCVPISNHLYFYWYRQILGQKVEFLVSFYNNEISEKSEIFDDQFSVERPDGSNFTLKIRSTKLEDSAMYFCASILTGEQFFGPGTRLTVL.

The CDR3 sequence: CASSLGGLNEQFF. CDR3 bases: TGTGCCAGCAGTTTAGGCGGCTTGAATGAGCAGTTCTTC. The chain employs TRBV25-1 and TRBJ2-1; D uncertain. Trimming pared 5 bases from V and 7 bases from J, leaving 12 bases between. Germline values: CDR1 MGHDK, CDR2 SYGVNS. CDR3 size: 13 residues.